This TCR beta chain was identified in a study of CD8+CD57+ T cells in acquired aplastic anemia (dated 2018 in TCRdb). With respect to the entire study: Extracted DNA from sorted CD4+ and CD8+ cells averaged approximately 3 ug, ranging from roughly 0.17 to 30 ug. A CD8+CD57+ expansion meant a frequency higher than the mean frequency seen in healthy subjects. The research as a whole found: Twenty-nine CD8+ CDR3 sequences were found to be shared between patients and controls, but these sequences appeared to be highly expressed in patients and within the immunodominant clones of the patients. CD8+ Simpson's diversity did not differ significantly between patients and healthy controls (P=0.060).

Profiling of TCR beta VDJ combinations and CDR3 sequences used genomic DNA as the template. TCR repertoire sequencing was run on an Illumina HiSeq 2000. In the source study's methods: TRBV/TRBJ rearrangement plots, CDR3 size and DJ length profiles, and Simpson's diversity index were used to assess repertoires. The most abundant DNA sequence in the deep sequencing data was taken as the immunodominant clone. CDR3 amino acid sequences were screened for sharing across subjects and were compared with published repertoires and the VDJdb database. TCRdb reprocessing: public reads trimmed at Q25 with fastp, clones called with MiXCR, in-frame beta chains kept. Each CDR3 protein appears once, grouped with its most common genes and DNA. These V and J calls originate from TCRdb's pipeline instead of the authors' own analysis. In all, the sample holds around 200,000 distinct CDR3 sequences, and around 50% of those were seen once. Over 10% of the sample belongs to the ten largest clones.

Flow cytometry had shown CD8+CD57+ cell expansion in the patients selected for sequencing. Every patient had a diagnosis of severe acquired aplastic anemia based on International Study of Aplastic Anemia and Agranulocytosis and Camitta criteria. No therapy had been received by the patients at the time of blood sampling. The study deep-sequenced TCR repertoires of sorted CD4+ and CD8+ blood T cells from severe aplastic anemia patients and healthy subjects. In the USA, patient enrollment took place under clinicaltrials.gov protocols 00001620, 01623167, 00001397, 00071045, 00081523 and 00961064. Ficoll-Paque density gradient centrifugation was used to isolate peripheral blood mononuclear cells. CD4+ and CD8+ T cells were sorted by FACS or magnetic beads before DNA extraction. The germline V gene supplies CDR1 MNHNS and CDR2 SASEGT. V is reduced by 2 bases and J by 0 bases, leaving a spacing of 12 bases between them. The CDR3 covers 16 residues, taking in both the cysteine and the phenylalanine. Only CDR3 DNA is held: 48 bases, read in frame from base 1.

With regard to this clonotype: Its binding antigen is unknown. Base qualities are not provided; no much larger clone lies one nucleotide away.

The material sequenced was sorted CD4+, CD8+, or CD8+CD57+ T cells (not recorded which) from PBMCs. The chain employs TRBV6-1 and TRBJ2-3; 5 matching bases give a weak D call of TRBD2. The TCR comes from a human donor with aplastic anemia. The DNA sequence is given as TGTGCCAGCAGTGAAACAGCTTGGACTAGCACAGATACGCAGTATTTT. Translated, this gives CASSETAWTSTDTQYF.